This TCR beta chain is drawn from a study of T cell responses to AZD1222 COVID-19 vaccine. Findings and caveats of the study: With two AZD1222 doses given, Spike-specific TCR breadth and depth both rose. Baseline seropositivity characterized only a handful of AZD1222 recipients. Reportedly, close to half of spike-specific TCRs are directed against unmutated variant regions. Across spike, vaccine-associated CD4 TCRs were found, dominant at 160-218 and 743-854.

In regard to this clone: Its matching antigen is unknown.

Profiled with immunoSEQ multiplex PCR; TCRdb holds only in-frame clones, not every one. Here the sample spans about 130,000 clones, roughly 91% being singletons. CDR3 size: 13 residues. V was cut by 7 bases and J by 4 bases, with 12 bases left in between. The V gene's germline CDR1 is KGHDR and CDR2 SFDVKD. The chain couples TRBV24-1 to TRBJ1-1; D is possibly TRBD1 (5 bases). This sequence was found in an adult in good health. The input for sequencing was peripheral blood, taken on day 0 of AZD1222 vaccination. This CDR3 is CATRGGQGTEAFF. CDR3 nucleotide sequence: TGTGCCACCAGGGGTGGCCAGGGCACTGAAGCTTTCTTT.